This T cell receptor beta chain was captured in a study of T cells after yellow fever vaccination. Germline CDR1 reads MRHNA; CDR2 reads SNTAGT. The CDR3 spans 15 residues. The J segment lost 0 bases and the V segment lost 7 bases, leaving 9 bases of the junction unmatched. This clonotype has only a few counts. TCRdb re-derived calls from the 5' RACE reads in MiXCR, one entry per CDR3 protein. The sample lists hundreds of thousands of distinct CDR3 sequences, roughly an eighth occurring once. This sequence originates from a man aged 25-45 years who received the YFV17D yellow fever vaccine. The sequencing used PBMCs, collected on the day of the yellow fever booster vaccination. This sequence joins TRBV6-4 and TRBJ2-7; 7 nucleotides align to TRBD1. Here the CDR3 reads CASNPTGMSSYEQYF. CDR3 bases: TGTGCCAGCAACCCGACAGGGATGAGCTCCTACGAGCAGTACTTC.